Listed below are T cell receptor beta chains from one sample, sequenced in a study of identical twins. TCRdb re-called the 5' RACE reads through MiXCR, storing one row per CDR3 protein. The sample lists around 570,000 distinct CDR3 sequences, approximately 9.6% occurring once. These data also formed part of another study, on yellow fever vaccine responses in identical twins.

Sequenced sample: PBMCs. These receptor sequences come from a woman aged 18-35 years in good health. Both conserved end residues are part of each CDR3. The D gene is left open where the match is weak. Rows give clone size only sometimes, using once, few, many, or a class for an expanded clone.

V gene	J gene	D gene	clone size	CDR3 DNA	CDR3 protein
TRBV5-1	TRBJ2-7	NA	many	TGCGCCAGCAGCTTGGGTCAGCTCTCCTACGAGCAGTACTTC	CASSLGQLSYEQYF
TRBV7-2	TRBJ2-7	NA	NA	TGTGCCAGCAGTTTCTTTCTCGGGGCCACCTACGAGCAGTACTTC	CASSFFLGATYEQYF
TRBV5-1	TRBJ2-3	TRBD2	NA	TGCGCCAGCAGCTTGGCCTTCGGGGGGGATAGCACAGATACGCAGTATTTT	CASSLAFGGDSTDTQYF
TRBV29-1	TRBJ1-2	NA	few	TGCAGCGTTGGGGATTTGGCAGTTAACTATGGCTACACCTTC	CSVGDLAVNYGYTF
TRBV2	TRBJ2-1	NA	many	TGTGCCAGCATTTACCCGGGACAAGGATCCTACAATGAGCAGTTCTTC	CASIYPGQGSYNEQFF
TRBV12-3/TRBV12-4	TRBJ2-5	TRBD2	NA	TGTGCCAGCAGTTTAGGGCGGGGGGGCGGAGAGACCCAGTACTTC	CASSLGRGGGETQYF
TRBV4-3	TRBJ2-1	TRBD1	NA	TGCGCCAGCAGCCTGGGGACAGGGGGCAGCGAGCAGTTCTTC	CASSLGTGGSEQFF
TRBV15	TRBJ2-1	TRBD2	NA	TGTGCCACCAGCAGAGGCCCCGGGACTAGCGGGAATGCAAGGGGTCAGTTCTTC	CATSRGPGTSGNARGQFF
TRBV12-3/TRBV12-4	TRBJ1-1	TRBD1	NA	TGTGCCAGCACCCGACAGGGGAGGACTGAAGCTTTCTTT	CASTRQGRTEAFF
TRBV7-8	TRBJ2-1	TRBD2	few	TGTGCCAGCAGCTGGGGGCGGGGGGGCCGCTACAATGAGCAGTTCTTC	CASSWGRGGRYNEQFF
TRBV5-1	TRBJ2-3	TRBD2	many	TGCGCCAGCAGCTTGAGGACTAGCGGGAGGGTAGGCACAGATACGCAGTATTTT	CASSLRTSGRVGTDTQYF
TRBV12-3/TRBV12-4	TRBJ2-5	NA	few	TGTGCCAGCAGTTTAGCCGACCTTTATGGGGGCGAAGAGACCCAGTACTTC	CASSLADLYGGEETQYF
TRBV29-1	TRBJ2-1	NA	many	TGCAGCGTTGAAGCCTACTCCAATGAGCAGTTCTTC	CSVEAYSNEQFF
TRBV7-3	TRBJ2-5	TRBD2	many	TGTGCCAGCAGCTTACGACTAGCGGGGGGGCCAGAGACCCAGTACTTC	CASSLRLAGGPETQYF
TRBV11-1	TRBJ2-7	NA	NA	TGTGCCAGCAGCTTAGGTGGCGGGGCGCCCACCTACGAGCAGTACTTC	CASSLGGGAPTYEQYF
TRBV29-1	TRBJ2-7	TRBD1	many	TGCAGCGTTGAGGGACAGGGCCTGTCCGAGCAGTACTTC	CSVEGQGLSEQYF
TRBV18	TRBJ1-1	TRBD1	NA	TGTGCCAGCTCAGAAGGACAGGGGCTTGAAGCTTTCTTT	CASSEGQGLEAFF
TRBV7-6	TRBJ2-1	TRBD1	few	TGTGCCAGCAGTACCCGGGACAGGGTCTCCTACAATGAGCAGTTCTTC	CASSTRDRVSYNEQFF
TRBV19	TRBJ2-7	TRBD2	NA	TGTGCCAGTAGTATAGATACTGGAGCAGCGGGAGCGGAGCAGTACTTC	CASSIDTGAAGAEQYF
TRBV4-2	TRBJ2-1	TRBD2	NA	TGTGCCAGCAGCCAAGAGACTAGCGGGGGCCCAGGAAATGAGCAGTTCTTC	CASSQETSGGPGNEQFF
TRBV30	TRBJ2-2	NA	NA	TGTGCCTGGAGTGTACTTGGTGGGGAGCTGTTTTTT	CAWSVLGGELFF
TRBV12-3/TRBV12-4	TRBJ2-3	NA	many	TGTGCCAGCAGTTTAGCGGAGGCGAGCACAGATACGCAGTATTTT	CASSLAEASTDTQYF
TRBV3-1	TRBJ1-5	NA	NA	TGTGCCAGCAGCCGCGGGACGGATAATCAGCCCCAGCATTTT	CASSRGTDNQPQHF
TRBV11-2	TRBJ2-5	TRBD2	NA	TGTGCCAGCAGCAAAACAGGGGTAGCGGGGGTGGGGGAGCAAGAGACCCAGTACTTC	CASSKTGVAGVGEQETQYF
TRBV12-3/TRBV12-4	TRBJ2-1	TRBD2	many	TGTGCCAGCAGTTTACGGCAGGGAACATACGGCGGGGGGGCGTATAATGAGCAGTTCTTC	CASSLRQGTYGGGAYNEQFF
TRBV19	TRBJ2-2	NA	NA	TGTGCCTCCAAAAAGGGCAGGGCCGGGGAGCTGTTTTTT	CASKKGRAGELFF
TRBV7-2	TRBJ2-5	TRBD2	few	TGTGCCAGCAGCACGTGGACTAGCGGGGGGGCGGTAGAGACCCAGTACTTC	CASSTWTSGGAVETQYF
TRBV15	TRBJ1-3	TRBD1	many	TGTGCCAACCCGACAGGGCCTGGAAACACCATATATTTT	CANPTGPGNTIYF
TRBV2	TRBJ1-1	NA	many	TGTGCCAGCAGCCGGGACTTTGAAGCTTTCTTT	CASSRDFEAFF
TRBV6-1	TRBJ1-5	NA	few	TGTGCCAGCAGTCCACCGGGGGCGGGGGATCGGCCCCAGCATTTT	CASSPPGAGDRPQHF
TRBV6-1	TRBJ2-7	TRBD2	many	TGTGCCAGTGGACTAGTCTACGAGCAGTACTTC	CASGLVYEQYF
TRBV20-1	TRBJ2-3	TRBD2	many	TGCAGTGCTACCCCTCAGGCGGGAGGGCCAAGAGATACGCAGTATTTT	CSATPQAGGPRDTQYF
TRBV24-1	TRBJ2-3	NA	once	TGTGCCACCAGTGACCAAAACTCGGATACGCAGTATTTT	CATSDQNSDTQYF
TRBV29-1	TRBJ2-5	NA	many	TGCAGCGTTGGGAGGCCGTTAACGAAAGAGACCCAGTACTTC	CSVGRPLTKETQYF
TRBV15	TRBJ2-3	NA	few	TGTGCCACCAGCAGAGGGTTTACAGATACGCAGTATTTT	CATSRGFTDTQYF
TRBV20-1	TRBJ1-2	NA	many	TGCAGTGCTAACGACAGGAATCGAAATGGCTACACCTTC	CSANDRNRNGYTF
TRBV7-7	TRBJ2-3	NA	many	TGTGCTAGCAGCTACGGTAGCACAGATACGCAGTATTTT	CASSYGSTDTQYF
TRBV7-8	TRBJ2-1	TRBD2	few	TGTGCCAGCAGCCGCCCCGGGACTAGCGTCAATGAGCAGTTCTTC	CASSRPGTSVNEQFF
TRBV6-2/TRBV6-3	TRBJ2-1	NA	many	TGTGCCAGCAGTTACGATTCAAGTGGCGGGGCCTACAATGAGCAGTTCTTC	CASSYDSSGGAYNEQFF
TRBV29-1	TRBJ2-3	NA	many	TGCAGCGTTGAAGCTGAAGCGAACCTACCCACAGATACGCAGTATTTT	CSVEAEANLPTDTQYF
TRBV28	TRBJ1-2	NA	many	TGTGCCAGCAGTTTCAGGGTCAACTATGGCTACACCTTC	CASSFRVNYGYTF
TRBV4-2	TRBJ1-1	NA	many	TGTGCCAGCAGCCGGGGAGAGGGGCCTGAAGCTTTCTTT	CASSRGEGPEAFF
TRBV5-1	TRBJ2-1	TRBD2	few	TGCGCCAGCAGCTTGAAATTTAGCGGGAGTAATGAGCAGTTCTTC	CASSLKFSGSNEQFF
TRBV19	TRBJ2-6	NA	NA	TGTGCCAGTAGTACAGGGGCTGGGGCCAACGTCCTGACTTTC	CASSTGAGANVLTF
TRBV12-3/TRBV12-4	TRBJ2-1	TRBD2	NA	TGTGCCAGCAGTCTCGGGGGGATACGCCTGGGTGAGCAGTTCTTC	CASSLGGIRLGEQFF
TRBV29-1	TRBJ2-7	TRBD2	once	TGCAGCGTTGAAGAGCGCAGCGGGAGGGGCTACGAGCAGTACTTC	CSVEERSGRGYEQYF
TRBV18	TRBJ1-1	NA	many	TGCGCCAGCAGCTCGGGGCGAAACACTGAAGCTTTCTTT	CASSSGRNTEAFF
TRBV28	TRBJ2-5	TRBD2	few	TGTGCCACACAGCGGGAGTTAGAGACCCAGTACTTC	CATQRELETQYF
TRBV6-5	TRBJ1-5	NA	many	TGTGCCAGCAGTTATGGGGGAACTCAGCCCCAGCATTTT	CASSYGGTQPQHF
TRBV25-1	TRBJ2-5	NA	few	TGTGCCAGCAGTGAATTGGGGGGCTACCACTCCCAAGAGACCCAGTACTTC	CASSELGGYHSQETQYF
TRBV6-1	TRBJ2-5	NA	NA	TGTGCCAGCACACCGGGGTACCAAGAGACCCAGTACTTC	CASTPGYQETQYF
TRBV7-9	TRBJ2-7	NA	many	TGTGCCAGCAGCTTAGCCCAGGGCCACGAGCAGTACTTC	CASSLAQGHEQYF
TRBV27	TRBJ2-5	NA	few	TGTGCCAGCGGCCGCTTCCCCCCGGGAGAGACCCAGTACTTC	CASGRFPPGETQYF
TRBV7-8	TRBJ2-5	NA	NA	TGTGCCAGCAGCTTAGATTTGGCTGAGACCCAGTACTTC	CASSLDLAETQYF